These 20 T cell receptor beta chains were sequenced from one sample in a study of OX40 agonist ivuxolimab in advanced cancers. Generated by immunoSEQ multiplex PCR, the TCRdb table keeps only in-frame clones and is missing some. The data show over 55,000 clones, nearly 90% seen once. This specimen consisted of CD4+ or CD8+ T cells sorted from blood, obtained in a trial of the OX40 agonist ivuxolimab. These TCRs come from an adult with an advanced solid tumor such as melanoma, head and neck, liver or kidney cancer.

The J gene is TRBJ2-7, the V gene TRBV29-1, with 9 bases identical to TRBD2. From germline, CDR1 is SQVTM and CDR2 ANQGSEA. The V and J ends lost 5 bases and 2 bases, in that order; junction bases with no gene match: 1. The CDR3 covers 12 residues. In nucleotides, the CDR3 is TGCAGCGTTAGACTAGCGGCCTACGAGCAGTACTTC. Amino acids: CSVRLAAYEQYF.

In its sample, this clone was seen once. The chain carries TRBV7-3 and TRBJ2-1; 7 bases agree with TRBD2. Looked up from germline, CDR1 is SGHTA and CDR2 is FQGTGA. The CDR3 has 14 residues. J was trimmed by 0 bases and V by 6 bases; bases with no gene match: 2. The CDR3 sequence is CASRASGSYNEQFF. In DNA, the CDR3 is TGTGCCAGCAGGGCTAGCGGCTCCTACAATGAGCAGTTCTTC.

This clone was picked up one time. This rearrangement joins TRBV11-3 to TRBJ2-2, with 8 bases lining up with TRBD1. The junction had 4 bases not matched to a gene; V was cut back by 1 base and J by 0 bases. The V gene's germline CDR1 is SGHNT and CDR2 YENEEA. This CDR3 is 17 amino acids long. The CDR3 nucleotides read TGTGCCAGCAGCTTAGCCGAGGGACAGGCGAACACCGGGGAGCTGTTTTTT. Protein product: CASSLAEGQANTGELFF.

This chain links TRBV2 with TRBJ2-7; D possibly corresponds to TRBD2 (6 bases). V dropped 5 bases and J dropped 1 base, with 15 bases sitting between them. The CDR3 length is 15 residues. The germline gives CDR1 SNHLY, CDR2 FYNNEI. The CDR3 DNA reads TGTGCCAGCAGTCCAGAGGCGGGGAGATCCTACGAGCAGTACGTC. This encodes CASSPEAGRSYEQYV.

This chain links TRBV19 with TRBJ2-5; no reliable D call. The ends were cut back, 5 bases at V and 5 bases at J, with 15 bases in the middle. From germline, CDR1 is LNHDA and CDR2 SQIVND (reference sequence). CDR3 size: 14 residues. The CDR3 here is CASSRATGVETQYF. CDR3 nucleotide sequence: TGTGCCAGTAGTCGTGCCACGGGCGTGGAGACCCAGTACTTC.

In its sample, this clone was seen once. No conserved phenylalanine or tryptophan ends this CDR3, so it is likely a read error. This rearrangement joins TRBV30 to TRBJ1-1; maybe TRBD1 (5 bases). Trimming stripped 3 bases from V and 3 bases from J, with 11 bases between. CDR3 length: 13 amino acids. The germline V gene has CDR1 GTSNPN and CDR2 SVGIG (reference sequence). The CDR3 spells CAWSWGRDTEAFL. The CDR3, as DNA: TGTGCCTGGAGCTGGGGGAGGGACACTGAAGCTTTCCTT.

The chain links TRBV2 to TRBJ2-7; D unresolved. The ends were cut back, 8 bases at V and 7 bases at J, with 9 bases in the middle. CDR1 SNHLY and CDR2 FYNNEI come from the germline V gene. The CDR3 is made up of 10 amino acids. This chain's CDR3 is CASALGEQYF. CDR3 nucleotide sequence: TGTGCCAGCGCATTGGGGGAGCAGTACTTC.

This sequence joins TRBV29-1 and TRBJ1-1; D is uncertain. V lost 5 bases and J 7 bases, leaving 11 bases between the germline ends. The CDR3 loop spans 11 amino acids. Germline CDR1 reads SQVTM; CDR2 reads ANQGSEA. The CDR3, as DNA: TGCAGCGTTATTTATAACGGTGAAGCTTTCTTT. This gives the protein CSVIYNGEAFF.

The chain has TRBV4-1 and TRBJ2-2; 7 positions agree with TRBD2. Trimming cost V 3 bases and J 7 bases; bases outside gene matches: 8. CDR3 size: 15 residues. Germline V lookup: CDR1 MGHRA, CDR2 YSYEKL. Here the CDR3 DNA reads TGCGCCAGCAGCCACGGGCGGGAGCTAGGCGGGGAGCTGTTTTTT. The encoded protein is CASSHGRELGGELFF.

The V and J genes are TRBV4-1 and TRBJ1-2; D not certain. The CDR3 contains 14 residues. Trimming took 0 bases from V and 4 from J, leaving 9 bases between them. Per germline, CDR1 MGHRA and CDR2 YSYEKL. This CDR3 is CASSQESEAYGYTF. The CDR3 nucleotides read TGCGCCAGCAGCCAAGAATCCGAGGCCTATGGCTACACCTTC.

This chain joins TRBV6-5 and TRBJ1-3; no reliable D call. V was cut by 0 bases and J by 0 bases, with 9 bases left in between. Germline V gives CDR1 MNHEY, CDR2 SVGAGI. CDR3 length: 16 amino acids. CDR3 coding DNA: TGTGCCAGCAGTTACTCGACTCTGGGCTCTGGAAACACCATATATTTT. It encodes CASSYSTLGSGNTIYF.

V is TRBV11-3 and J is TRBJ2-7; 7 bases map to TRBD1. V shed 5 bases and J 0 bases; nucleotides not matched to a gene: 7. CDR1 is SGHNT, CDR2 YENEEA, per germline. CDR3 length equals 15 residues. The CDR3 DNA reads as TGTGCCAGCAGCCCTGGACAGGACAGCTCCTACGAGCAGTACTTC. This sequence encodes CASSPGQDSSYEQYF. Using reference TRBV11-3 and TRBJ2-7 for the parts outside the CDR3, the full variable domain is EAGVVQSPRYKIIEKKQPVAFWCNPISGHNTLYWYLQNLGQGPELLIRYENEEAVDDSQLPKDRFSAERLKGVDSTLKIQPAELGDSAVYLCASSPGQDSSYEQYFGPGTRLTVT.

The V call is TRBV4-1, the J call TRBJ2-2; 7 positions agree with TRBD1. Germline CDR1 and CDR2: MGHRA and YSYEKL. Trimming took 4 bases from V and 5 from J; bases not matched to a gene: 10. The CDR3 has 16 amino acids. CDR3 region: CASSPLQGRGTGELFF. The CDR3 DNA reads TGCGCCAGCAGCCCACTACAGGGGAGAGGGACCGGGGAGCTGTTTTTT.

The chain is built from TRBV29-1 and TRBJ1-4; D gene uncertain. The germline V gene encodes CDR1 SQVTM and CDR2 ANQGSEA. Deletions cut 4 bases from V and 6 bases from J, with 3 bases between. The CDR3 is made up of 10 amino acids. The CDR3 protein is CSVGDEKLFF. The CDR3 DNA reads TGCAGCGTTGGTGATGAAAAACTGTTTTTT.

The chain combines TRBV21-1 with TRBJ1-2; the table's D call of TRBD1 was not tested on the DNA. TRBV21-1 is annotated as a pseudogene. The CDR3 is made up of 14 amino acids. The CDR3 protein is CASSKNGGSYGYTF. CDR3 DNA: TGTGCCAGCAGCAAAAATGGGGGCAGCTATGGCTACACCTTC.

The chain links TRBV9 to TRBJ2-5, with 7 bases that match TRBD1. Germline V lookup: CDR1 SGDLS, CDR2 YYNGEE. The CDR3 spans 14 residues. V lost 4 bases to trimming and J lost 12 bases; unmatched junction nucleotides: 15. The CDR3 DNA is TGTGCCAGCAGCCCCACTCGGGACAGCGTTTGGGAGTACTTC. It is translated as CASSPTRDSVWEYF.

The V gene is TRBV5-1, the J gene TRBJ2-7; tentative D call: TRBD2 (6 bases). CDR1 is SGHRS, CDR2 YFSETQ, per germline. This CDR3 contains 14 residues. Trimming removed 0 bases from V and 7 bases from J, with 14 bases in between. CDR3 DNA sequence: TGCGCCAGCAGCTTGGACCTAGGGGCGGGGGAGCAGTACGTC. Protein sequence: CASSLDLGAGEQYV.

This chain uses TRBV11-2 with TRBJ1-1, with D possibly TRBD1 on 6 matching bases. CDR1 and CDR2 from the germline V gene are SGHAT and FQNNGV. V gave up 3 bases and J gave up 0 bases, with 14 bases separating them. This CDR3 region has 16 residues. The CDR3 region is CASSFPPDSMNTEAFF. The CDR3 coding sequence is TGTGCCAGCAGCTTCCCCCCGGACAGCATGAACACTGAAGCTTTCTTT. The full variable domain, rest sourced from reference TRBV11-2 and TRBJ1-1, is EAGVAQSPRYKIIEKRQSVAFWCNPISGHATLYWYQQILGQGPKLLIQFQNNGVVDDSQLPKDRFSAERLKGVDSTLKIQPAKLEDSAVYLCASSFPPDSMNTEAFFGQGTRLTVV.

This chain joins TRBV9 and TRBJ1-1, with D perhaps TRBD1 (5 bases). The V gene's germline CDR1 is SGDLS and CDR2 YYNGEE. This CDR3 has 13 amino acids. V lost 9 bases to trimming and J lost 6 bases, with 18 bases between them. The CDR3 sequence: CATASGGSAEAFF. Here the CDR3 DNA reads TGTGCCACCGCCTCCGGGGGAAGTGCTGAAGCTTTCTTT.

CDR3 region: CASSPSWTGGFTSPLHF. CDR3 nucleotides: TGCGCCAGCAGCCCCTCCTGGACAGGGGGCTTTACTTCACCCCTCCACTTT. The rearrangement joins TRBV4-1 to TRBJ1-6; 11 bases agree with TRBD1. There are 17 residues in the CDR3. The V gene end was trimmed by 4 bases and the J gene end by 9 bases; junction bases not matched to a gene: 11. CDR1 MGHRA and CDR2 YSYEKL come from the germline V gene.